This T cell receptor beta chain was recovered during a study of cytomegalovirus exposure and HLA in healthy donors. This clone was observed a handful of times. Researchers ran the PCR with 60 Vbeta and 13 Jbeta primers. Clones were read by immunoSEQ multiplex PCR, and TCRdb kept only the in-frame ones, dropping some. The table records about 200,000 clones, 82% of them present only once. Germline lookup yields CDR1 SGHDT and CDR2 YYEEEE. The CDR3 contains 15 residues. V lost 1 base and J lost 8, with 15 bases in between. The material sequenced was PBMCs. The chain joins TRBV5-6 to TRBJ1-4; unclear D gene. The sequence derives from a woman aged 40 to 55 in good health and CMV-seronegative. CDR3 DNA sequence: TGTGCCAGCAGCTTGCAGCCCACCGGGAACGAAAAACTGTTTTTT. This gives the protein CASSLQPTGNEKLFF. Combining the CDR3 with reference TRBV5-6 and TRBJ1-4 gives the whole variable domain DAGVTQSPTHLIKTRGQQVTLRCSPKSGHDTVSWYQQALGQGPQFIFQYYEEEERQRGNFPDRFSGHQFPNYSSELNVNALLLGDSALYLCASSLQPTGNEKLFFGSGTQLSVL.